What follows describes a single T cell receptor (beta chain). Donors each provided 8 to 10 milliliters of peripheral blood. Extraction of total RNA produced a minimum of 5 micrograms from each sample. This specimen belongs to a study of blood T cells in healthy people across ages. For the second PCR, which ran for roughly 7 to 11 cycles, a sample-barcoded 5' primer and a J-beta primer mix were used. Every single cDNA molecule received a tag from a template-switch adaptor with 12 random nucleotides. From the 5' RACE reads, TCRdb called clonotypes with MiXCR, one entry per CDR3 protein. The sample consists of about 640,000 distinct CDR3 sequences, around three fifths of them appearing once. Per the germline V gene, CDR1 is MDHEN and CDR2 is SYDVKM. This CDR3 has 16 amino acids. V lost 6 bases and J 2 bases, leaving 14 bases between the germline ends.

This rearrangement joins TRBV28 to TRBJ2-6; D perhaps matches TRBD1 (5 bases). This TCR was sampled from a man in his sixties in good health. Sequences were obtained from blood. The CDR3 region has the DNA TGTGCCAGCAGCCCCCTGCAAGGGGCTGGGGCCAACGTCCTGACTTTC. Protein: CASSPLQGAGANVLTF.